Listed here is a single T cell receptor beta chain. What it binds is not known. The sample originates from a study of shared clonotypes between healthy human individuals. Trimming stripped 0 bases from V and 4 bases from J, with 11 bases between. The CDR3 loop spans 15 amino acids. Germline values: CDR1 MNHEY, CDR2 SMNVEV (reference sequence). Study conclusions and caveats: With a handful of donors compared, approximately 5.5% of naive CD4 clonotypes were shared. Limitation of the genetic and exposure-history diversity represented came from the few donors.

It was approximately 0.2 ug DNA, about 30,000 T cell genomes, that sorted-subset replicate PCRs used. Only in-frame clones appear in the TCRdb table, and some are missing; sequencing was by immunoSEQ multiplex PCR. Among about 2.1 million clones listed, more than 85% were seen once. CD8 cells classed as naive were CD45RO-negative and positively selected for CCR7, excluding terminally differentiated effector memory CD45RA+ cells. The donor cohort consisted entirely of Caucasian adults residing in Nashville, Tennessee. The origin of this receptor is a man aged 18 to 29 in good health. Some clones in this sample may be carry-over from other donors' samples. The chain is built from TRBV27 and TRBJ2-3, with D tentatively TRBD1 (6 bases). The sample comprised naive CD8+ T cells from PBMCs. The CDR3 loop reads CASSLSGTLSDTQYF. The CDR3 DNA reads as TGTGCCAGCAGTTTATCGGGGACATTATCAGATACGCAGTATTTT.